The clone carrying this T cell receptor beta chain occurred a few times. Its cognate antigen is unknown. A second PCR, run for about 6 to 11 cycles, used a sample-barcoded 5' primer plus a J-beta primer mix. TCRdb processed the 5' RACE reads anew with MiXCR; each CDR3 protein has one entry. The sample lists some 750,000 distinct CDR3 sequences, roughly 20% occurring once. Germline CDR1 SGHRS, CDR2 YFSETQ. This CDR3 comprises 12 residues. The data originate from a study of blood T cells in healthy people across ages. Points from the study as a whole: Leaving the PBMCs unsorted stopped any conclusive comparison of naive versus antigen-experienced cells. CMV infection status of these donors was not known. Estimated diversity across one million T cells was deemed an underestimate.

The sequenced sample was blood. This clonotype was sampled from a man between 65 and 85 years old in good health. The chain couples TRBV5-1 to TRBJ2-1; no clear D gene. The J call is doubtful: the DNA matches TRBJ2-7 better. CDR3 in amino acids: CASSDTGHEQYF. Written as DNA, the CDR3 is TGCGCCAGCAGCGACACGGGCCACGAGCAGTACTTC.